The 29 T cell receptor beta chains below were found in one sample sequenced in a study of blood T cell repertoires in COVID-19. The protocol was immunoSEQ multiplex PCR, while the TCRdb copy is restricted to in-frame clones and leaves out a portion. The table includes around 95,000 clones, just over 90% detected once. Source material: peripheral blood. The receptors here all came from a man aged 50 to 59 with acute or convalescent COVID-19.

This chain connects TRBV7-9 to TRBJ1-4; 7 bases align to TRBD1. The CDR3 has 15 residues. V trimming: 6 bases; J trimming: 5 bases; junction bases outside the gene matches: 9. CDR1 is SEHNR and CDR2 is FQNEAQ in the germline V gene (reference sequence). The CDR3 sequence is CASSPTGIENEKLFF. The CDR3 bases are TGTGCCAGCAGTCCGACAGGGATCGAAAATGAAAAACTGTTTTTT.

The V and J genes are TRBV27 and TRBJ2-5; perhaps TRBD2 as D (5 bases). The CDR3 has 13 residues. V lost 5 bases, J lost 5 bases, and 12 bases lay in between. CDR1 and CDR2 from the germline V gene are MNHEY and SMNVEV (reference sequence). CDR3: CASSTGILETQYF. The CDR3 DNA reads as TGTGCCAGCAGTACCGGGATCTTGGAGACCCAGTACTTC.

The chain has TRBV6-2 or TRBV6-3 and TRBJ1-5, with D possibly being TRBD1 (5 bases). The V end lost 1 base, the J end lost 2 bases, and 9 bases lay between the germline ends. This CDR3 region has 15 residues. Per germline, CDR1 MNHEY and CDR2 SVGEGT. CDR3 loop: CASSYFGRGNQPQHF. In nucleotides, the CDR3 is TGTGCCAGCAGTTACTTCGGCAGGGGCAATCAGCCCCAGCATTTT.

The chain has TRBV6-6 and TRBJ2-5; no reliable D call. The CDR3 totals 11 residues. Germline V CDR1 and CDR2: MNHNY, SVGAGI (reference sequence). Between the trimmed V and J ends, which lost 2 bases and 4 bases, there was a span of 2 bases. The CDR3 nucleotides read TGTGCCAGCAGTTACCGAGAGACCCAGTACTTC. Amino acid sequence: CASSYRETQYF.

The chain combines TRBV6-6 with TRBJ1-5; D gene unclear. The CDR3 totals 14 residues. V was trimmed by 0 bases and J by 8 bases, leaving 11 bases between them. Per germline, CDR1 MNHNY and CDR2 SVGAGI (reference sequence). This chain's CDR3 is CASSYSGRREPQHF. CDR3 DNA sequence: TGTGCCAGCAGTTACTCGGGCAGGAGGGAGCCCCAGCATTTT.

V is TRBV4-1 and J is TRBJ2-7; perhaps TRBD2 as D (7 bases). The CDR3 is made up of 16 amino acids. Trimming removed 8 bases from V and 0 bases from J, with 20 bases in between. Germline V gene data show CDR1 as MGHRA and CDR2 as YSYEKL. The CDR3 protein is CASARSGTPSSYEQYF. DNA of the CDR3: TGCGCCAGCGCACGAAGCGGGACACCGAGCTCCTACGAGCAGTACTTC.

This clone has just a few counts. The gene calls are TRBV7-8 and TRBJ1-2; no clear D gene. Deletions cut 8 bases from V and 4 bases from J, with 11 bases between. This CDR3 has 12 amino acids. Germline-derived CDR1 and CDR2 are SGHVS and FQNEAQ. The CDR3 DNA reads as TGTGCCAGCCTGGGCGCCGGCTATGGCTACACCTTC. It encodes CASLGAGYGYTF.

V is TRBV5-1 and J is TRBJ2-5, with TRBD2 matching 7 bases. This CDR3 contains 14 residues. With V trimmed by 4 bases and J by 1 base, 4 bases remained unmatched. Germline V lookup: CDR1 SGHRS, CDR2 YFSETQ. CDR3 sequence reads: CASSLLALQETQYF. The DNA for the CDR3 is TGCGCCAGCAGCCTACTAGCGCTCCAAGAGACCCAGTACTTC. The full variable domain, in which reference TRBV5-1 and TRBJ2-5 provide the parts outside the CDR3, is KAGVTQTPRYLIKTRGQQVTLSCSPISGHRSVSWYQQTPGQGLQFLFEYFSETQRNKGNFPGRFSGRQFSNSRSEMNVSTLELGDSALYLCASSLLALQETQYFGPGTRLLVL.

V is TRBV5-4 and J is TRBJ2-5; 9 nucleotides match TRBD2. CDR3 length: 15 residues. Germline CDR1 reads SGHNT; CDR2 reads YYREEE (reference sequence). Unmatched junction bases numbered 5, after V lost 0 bases and J lost 5 bases. The CDR3 sequence: CASSLGGRERETQYF. The CDR3 DNA follows: TGTGCCAGCAGCTTGGGCGGGAGGGAACGGGAGACCCAGTACTTC.

The V call is TRBV2, the J call TRBJ1-3; D uncertain. From germline, CDR1 is SNHLY and CDR2 FYNNEI. The CDR3 covers 13 residues. Trimming pared 6 bases from V and 0 bases from J, leaving 6 bases between. The CDR3 region is CASRFYSGNTIYF. The CDR3 coding sequence is TGTGCCAGCAGGTTTTACTCTGGAAACACCATATATTTT.

This clone was seen just once. The chain recombines TRBV30 with TRBJ2-7; tentative D call: TRBD2 (5 bases). V lost 2 bases and J 1 base, leaving 12 bases between the germline ends. CDR1 is GTSNPN, CDR2 SVGIG, per germline (reference sequence). This CDR3 is 14 amino acids long. CDR3 sequence (DNA): TGTGCCTGGAGTACAAGCGGCCCGTCCTACGAGCAGTACTTC. It encodes CAWSTSGPSYEQYF.

The V gene is TRBV5-1, the J gene TRBJ1-6; TRBD1 matches 8 bases. V trimming: 0 bases; J trimming: 5 bases; junction bases outside the gene matches: 1. The CDR3 runs to 15 residues. The V gene's germline CDR1 is SGHRS and CDR2 YFSETQ. CDR3 DNA: TGCGCCAGCAGCTTGGGGACAGGGAATAATTCACCCCTCCACTTT. Translating it yields CASSLGTGNNSPLHF.

This clone has only one observation. The chain recombines TRBV19 with TRBJ1-5; 9 bases line up with TRBD1. J lost 2 bases, V lost 5 bases, and 7 bases had no gene match. The germline V gene has CDR1 LNHDA and CDR2 SQIVND (reference sequence). The CDR3 contains 16 residues. CDR3 nucleotides: TGTGCCAGTAGTTCGTCGGACAGGGGAGGCAATCAGCCCCAGCATTTT. This encodes CASSSSDRGGNQPQHF.

The CDR3 here is CASSDSRDRGRGYGYTF. CDR3 DNA: TGCGCCAGCAGCGATTCCCGGGACAGGGGACGAGGCTATGGCTACACCTTC. The chain combines TRBV5-1 with TRBJ1-2; the match to TRBD1 covers 10 bases. The CDR3 is made up of 17 amino acids. V lost 4 bases to trimming and J lost 4 bases; unmatched junction nucleotides: 13. Germline-derived CDR1 and CDR2 are SGHRS and YFSETQ.

This chain joins TRBV23-1 and TRBJ2-1; 7 bases align to TRBD2. TRBV23-1 is filed as an ORF, its function uncertain. The CDR3 contains 19 residues. The V gene end was trimmed by 2 bases and the J gene end by 9 bases; junction bases not matched to a gene: 22. CDR3 bases: TGCGCCAGCAGTCAAACCCAAAACGGGGAGCGGGGAGTACGGGCTGAGCAGTTCTTC. Translating it yields CASSQTQNGERGVRAEQFF.

The chain is built from TRBV11-2 and TRBJ2-3; D is perhaps TRBD2 (6 bases). V lost 4 bases and J 4 bases, leaving 18 bases between the germline ends. The CDR3 contains 16 residues. CDR1 is SGHAT and CDR2 is FQNNGV in the germline V gene. CDR3: CASSSTGTPGSDTQYF. The CDR3 DNA reads as TGTGCCAGCAGCTCTACCGGGACTCCGGGGTCAGATACGCAGTATTTT.

This chain joins TRBV6-6 and TRBJ1-1; no reliable D call. Germline assignment: CDR1 MNHNY and CDR2 SVGAGI (reference sequence). The CDR3 consists of 14 residues. The V end was cut by 5 bases, the J end by 4 bases, with 14 bases between. CDR3 in DNA: TGTGCCAGCAGTACCCGAAGCCGGGGCACTGAAGCTTTCTTT. Translating it yields CASSTRSRGTEAFF.

V is TRBV6-2 or TRBV6-3 and J is TRBJ1-5; D not resolved. From germline, CDR1 is MNHEY and CDR2 SVGEGT. With 6 bases removed from V and 0 bases from J, the gap between germline ends came to 12 bases. This CDR3 region has 15 residues. In DNA form, the CDR3 reads TGTGCCAGCAGCGTGTCGGTGTATAGCAATCAGCCCCAGCATTTT. Encoded protein: CASSVSVYSNQPQHF.

A single count supports this clone. The rearrangement joins TRBV19 to TRBJ2-3; 10 bases map to TRBD2. The CDR3 length is 16 residues. With V trimmed by 5 bases and J by 0 bases, 5 bases remained unmatched. Germline CDR1 reads LNHDA; CDR2 reads SQIVND (reference sequence). This CDR3 is CASSRLTSGSTDTQYF. The DNA for the CDR3 is TGTGCCAGTAGTCGCTTGACTAGCGGGAGCACAGATACGCAGTATTTT.

V gene TRBV10-2 combines with J gene TRBJ2-7; TRBD1 agrees at 7 bases. Germline V CDR1 and CDR2: WSHSY, SAAADI. Unmatched junction bases numbered 7, after V lost 5 bases and J lost 0 bases. The CDR3 length is 15 residues. DNA for the CDR3: TGCGCCAGCAGTCGCAGCCGGGACAGCTCCTACGAGCAGTACTTC. It is translated as CASSRSRDSSYEQYF.

To note about this clone: The junction shows a germline mismatch at one end, possibly a read error. The CDR3 nucleotides are TGTGCCAGCAGTTGGCCAGCGGGAGCAGGTTTAGCGATCTTC. Protein sequence: CASSWPAGAGLAIF. V gene TRBV6-2 or TRBV6-3 combines with J gene TRBJ2-1; 8 bases agree with TRBD2. The CDR3 has 14 amino acids. In germline, CDR1 is MNHEY, CDR2 SVGEGT.

The rearrangement joins TRBV11-3 to TRBJ2-7, with 9 bases that match TRBD1. Germline V lookup: CDR1 SGHNT, CDR2 YENEEA. This CDR3 contains 14 residues. J gave up 5 bases and V 5 bases, and 7 bases lay outside the gene matches. In nucleotides, the CDR3 is TGTGCCAGCAGCCTCCCGGGACAGGGCCACGAGCAGTACTTC. Translating it yields CASSLPGQGHEQYF.

The V call is TRBV5-4, the J call TRBJ2-3; maybe TRBD2 (6 bases). Trimming stripped 3 bases from V and 1 base from J, with 12 bases between. Germline V gene data show CDR1 as SGHNT and CDR2 as YYREEE (reference sequence). The CDR3 spans 15 residues. CDR3 in DNA: TGTGCCAGCAGCTCTCCCGGGAGAGGCACAGATACGCAGTATTTT. Amino acid sequence: CASSSPGRGTDTQYF.

The chain combines TRBV30 with TRBJ2-2; D is undetermined. Trimming pared 4 bases from V and 4 bases from J, leaving 7 bases between. This CDR3 has 12 amino acids. From germline, CDR1 is GTSNPN and CDR2 SVGIG (reference sequence). The chain's CDR3 is CAWNRGTGELFF. In DNA, the CDR3 is TGTGCCTGGAACCGCGGCACCGGGGAGCTGTTTTTT. Supplemented by reference TRBV30 and TRBJ2-2, the full variable domain reads SQTIHQWPATLVQPVGSPLSLECTVEGTSNPNLYWYRQAAGRGLQLLFYSVGIGQISSEVPQNLSASRPQDRQFILSSKKLLLSDSGFYLCAWNRGTGELFFGEGSRLTVL.

This sequence joins TRBV5-1 and TRBJ2-3, with TRBD2 identical over 12 bases. The CDR3 is 15 residues long. In germline, CDR1 is SGHRS, CDR2 YFSETQ. J was trimmed by 6 bases and V by 5 bases; bases with no gene match: 7. The CDR3 spells CASSPGTSGWDTQYF. The CDR3 DNA reads as TGCGCCAGCAGTCCCGGGACTAGCGGGTGGGATACGCAGTATTTT.

The V gene is TRBV19, the J gene TRBJ2-1; TRBD2 is a possible D gene (5 bases). Germline lookup yields CDR1 LNHDA and CDR2 SQIVND (reference sequence). The CDR3 has 15 residues. Trimming removed 5 bases at V and 3 bases at J, with 14 bases between. The CDR3 spells CASSPQARGYNEQFF. The CDR3, as DNA: TGTGCCAGTAGTCCCCAGGCCCGGGGCTACAATGAGCAGTTCTTC.

V and J are TRBV3-1 (or the pseudogene TRBV3-2) and TRBJ1-5; D is unclear. CDR3 length: 11 residues. CDR1 is LGHDT, CDR2 YNNKEL, per germline (reference sequence). With 1 base removed from V and 9 bases from J, the gap between germline ends came to 4 bases. CDR3 amino acids: CASSQGGPQHF. The CDR3 DNA reads as TGTGCCAGCAGCCAAGGAGGGCCCCAGCATTTT.

This clone occurred once. V usage is TRBV5-1 and J usage is TRBJ1-1, with D possibly TRBD1 on 5 matching bases. There are 15 residues in the CDR3. Trimming left V 4 bases short and J 1 base short, with 14 bases between. The germline gives CDR1 SGHRS, CDR2 YFSETQ. The CDR3, as DNA: TGCGCCAGCAGCCCCTCAGGGTCGGAGAACACTGAAGCTTTCTTT. Encoded protein: CASSPSGSENTEAFF.

This clone was picked up one time. The genes are TRBV15 and TRBJ2-7; D possibly corresponds to TRBD1 (7 bases). The CDR3 is 13 residues long. Germline CDR1 reads LNHNV; CDR2 reads YYDKDF (reference sequence). Trimming left V 5 bases short and J 3 bases short, with 11 bases between. CDR3 in DNA: TGTGCCACCAGCCGCGGGACAGACTACGAGCAGTACTTC. It is translated as CATSRGTDYEQYF.